The T cell receptor (beta chain) under discussion was sequenced for a study of T-cell reconstitution after alpha-beta-depleted transplantation in children. The authors prepared the TCRbeta library with unique molecular identifiers. TCRdb reprocessed the PCR reads with MiXCR, giving one entry per CDR3 protein. The profile shows 240,000 or so distinct CDR3 sequences, roughly 8% of them singletons. The CDR3 runs 15 residues. The V end was cut by 9 bases, the J end by 4 bases, with 19 bases between. CDR1 MDHEN and CDR2 SYDVKM come from the germline V gene. Overall study findings and caveats: Hyperexpanded clones declined; after one year, newly produced T cells mostly supplied diversity.

This clonotype was detected ten times or more. Antigen specificity is unknown. Here the sequenced sample was PBMCs, mostly from graft donor cells, taken 180 days after TCRalphabeta/CD19-depleted stem cell transplant. The TCR originated in a male patient under 18 who had a stem cell transplant for acute lymphoblastic leukemia, so the T cells may come from the graft donor. The V call is TRBV28, the J call TRBJ1-5; unclear D gene. The CDR3 coding sequence is TGTGCCAGTTCACCGGGAGGGATATTAAATCAGCCCCAGCATTTT. Its translation is CASSPGGILNQPQHF.